This note documents a single TCR beta chain sequence. This sample was taken from a study of blood T cell repertoires in COVID-19. Per the original data handling: Amplification of reference gene primers provided the estimated nucleated cell counts. The repertoire was sequenced with immunoSEQ multiplex PCR; TCRdb's copy has only in-frame clones and lacks some. V and J calls and clone size are given by that table; D and trimming were obtained from the DNA. The data show approximately 270,000 clones, roughly 91% seen once. The study drew participants aged about 18 to 90 years from 20 to 30 US areas. Clinical histories supplied by participants themselves formed the basis of cohort assignment. Recovered status in Cohort 3 required two negative PCRs, clearance, or symptom resolution. The specimen was PBMCs or T cells enriched from blood (not recorded which). The TCR comes from a woman in her sixties who had recovered from COVID-19.

The chain's CDR3 is CATSDRDRVSADTQYF. The CDR3 DNA follows: TGTGCCACCAGTGATAGGGACAGGGTTTCGGCAGATACGCAGTATTTT. The V gene is TRBV24-1, the J gene TRBJ2-3, with 9 bases matching TRBD1. Germline values: CDR1 KGHDR, CDR2 SFDVKD. The trim removed 3 bases at V and 4 bases at J, leaving 7 bases unmatched. This CDR3 has 16 amino acids.